This TCR beta chain was profiled in a study of blood T cell repertoires in COVID-19. Deletions cut 0 bases from V and 4 bases from J, with 13 bases between. This CDR3 has 15 residues. Germline V CDR1 and CDR2: SGDLS, YYNGEE. Profiling relied on immunoSEQ multiplex PCR, and the TCRdb table lists in-frame clones only, not all of them. The sample comprises 200,000 to 300,000 clones, around nine tenths of which are singletons, and 0.83% rests with the top ten. J is TRBJ2-5 and V is TRBV9; D might be TRBD2 (7 bases). The sequenced material came from peripheral blood. The TCR originated in a man between 25 and 39 years old with COVID-19, enrolled during active disease. The CDR3 sequence is CASSVAGGQGETQYF. DNA for the CDR3: TGTGCCAGCAGCGTAGCGGGGGGCCAGGGAGAGACCCAGTACTTC.